The clone carrying this T cell receptor beta chain showed up just a few times. One entry per CDR3 protein, called by TCRdb with MiXCR from the RT-PCR reads. The table includes about 210,000 distinct CDR3 sequences, about 37% detected once. This record comes from a study of patients and donors after allogeneic stem cell transplantation. Trimming stripped 5 bases from V and 2 bases from J, with 13 bases between. Germline values: CDR1 MNHNY, CDR2 SVGAGI (reference sequence). The CDR3 loop spans 15 amino acids. Sequenced material: blood, either unsorted or a sorted T cell fraction (not recorded which). This sequence originates from a human donor who was either an allogeneic HSCT recipient or a stem cell or donor lymphocyte infusion donor (not recorded which). It is not recorded whose cells these are; they may come from a transplant donor. The rearrangement joins TRBV6-6 to TRBJ1-5; D uncertain. CDR3 amino acids: CASSVVQRGNQPQHF. CDR3 nucleotides: TGTGCCAGCAGTGTGGTACAGCGGGGCAATCAGCCCCAGCATTTT.